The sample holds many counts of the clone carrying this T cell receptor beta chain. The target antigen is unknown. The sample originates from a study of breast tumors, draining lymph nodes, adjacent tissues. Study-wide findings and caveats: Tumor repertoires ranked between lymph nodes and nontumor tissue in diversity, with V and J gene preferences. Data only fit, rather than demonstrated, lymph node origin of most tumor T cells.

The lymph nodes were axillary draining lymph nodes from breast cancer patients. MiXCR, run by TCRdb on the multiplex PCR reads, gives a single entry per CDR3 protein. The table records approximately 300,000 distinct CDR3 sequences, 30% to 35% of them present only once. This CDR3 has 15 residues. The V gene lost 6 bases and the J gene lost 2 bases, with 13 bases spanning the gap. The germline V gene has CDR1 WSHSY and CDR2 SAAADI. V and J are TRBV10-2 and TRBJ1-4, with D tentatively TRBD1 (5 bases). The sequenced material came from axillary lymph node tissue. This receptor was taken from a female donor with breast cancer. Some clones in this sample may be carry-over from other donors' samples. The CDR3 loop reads CASREGSGTNEKLFF. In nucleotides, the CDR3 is TGCGCCAGCAGGGAGGGGTCCGGGACTAATGAAAAACTGTTTTTT.